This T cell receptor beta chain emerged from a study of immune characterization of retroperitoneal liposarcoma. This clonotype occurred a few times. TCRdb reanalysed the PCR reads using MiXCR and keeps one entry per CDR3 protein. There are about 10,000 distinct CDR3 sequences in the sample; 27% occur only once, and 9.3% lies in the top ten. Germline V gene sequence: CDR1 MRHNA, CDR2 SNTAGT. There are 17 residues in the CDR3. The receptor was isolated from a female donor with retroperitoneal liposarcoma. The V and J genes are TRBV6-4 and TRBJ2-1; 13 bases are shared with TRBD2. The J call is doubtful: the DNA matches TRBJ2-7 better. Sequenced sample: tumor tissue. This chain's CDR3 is CASSGTSGRLIRDEQYF. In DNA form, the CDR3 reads TGTGCCAGCAGTGGGACTAGCGGGAGACTTATTAGGGATGAGCAGTACTTC.